This TCR beta chain originates from a study of shared clonotypes between healthy human individuals. For the study at large: CD8 memory received one plate per donor, CD8 naive two, CD4 memory three and CD4 naive three. Overall study findings and caveats: The study's rarefaction showed incomplete sorted-subset sequencing despite large depth. A handful of donors showed sharing of 4.5% to 5% of naive CD4 clonotypes.

Of note for this clone: What it binds is not known.

The method was immunoSEQ multiplex PCR; TCRdb's version includes in-frame clones alone and lacks a portion of them. This sample yields about 660,000 clones, of which around 74% are seen a single time; under 2% belongs to the top ten. The CDR3 has 14 residues. The germline V and J ends were trimmed by 0 bases and 0 bases, with 4 bases remaining between them. The germline CDR1 and CDR2 sequences are SGHTS and YDEGEE. The clonotype comes from a woman aged 25 to 45 in good health. The chain links TRBV5-8 to TRBJ1-3; D is undetermined. Material: memory CD4+ T cells sorted from blood. Subset reported: CD45RA-negative fraction. The CDR3 spells CASSLGSSGNTIYF. The CDR3 region has the DNA TGTGCCAGCAGCTTGGGGAGCTCTGGAAACACCATATATTTT.